This is a list of T cell receptor beta chains from one sample in a study of OX40 agonist ivuxolimab in advanced cancers. Profiling relied on immunoSEQ multiplex PCR, and the TCRdb table lists in-frame clones only, not all of them. The repertoire holds 35,000 to 45,000 clones, with around 93% as singletons. The source was CD4+ or CD8+ T cells sorted from blood, collected in a trial of the OX40 agonist ivuxolimab. These receptors were collected from an adult with an advanced solid tumor such as melanoma, head and neck, liver or kidney cancer. The CDR3 runs from the conserved cysteine through the conserved F or W.

J | V | CDR3
TRBJ2-1 | TRBV18 | CASSPGDGGMQFF
TRBJ2-7 | TRBV28 | CASSLRRVSYEQYF
TRBJ1-1 | TRBV28 | CASSTGGNTEAFF
TRBJ1-5 | TRBV7-8 | CASSLTRAFGGDQPQHF
TRBJ2-3 | TRBV4-2 | CASSQDPIYQGGTDTQYF
TRBJ2-5 | TRBV28 | CASSFPAGNQETQYF
TRBJ2-1 | TRBV30 | CAWSTLTSGSSYNEQFF
TRBJ2-7 | TRBV11-2 | CASSLGGAGGPYEQYF
TRBJ2-1 | TRBV7-2 | CASSLGIGSTEQFF
TRBJ1-1 | TRBV7-9 | CASPGAGMDTEAFF
TRBJ2-3 | TRBV9 | CASSVEGRSTDTQYF
TRBJ2-2 | TRBV9 | CAARKGETGELFF
TRBJ2-1 | TRBV7-8 | CASRHRDSYNEQFF
TRBJ2-1 | TRBV28 | CASSSGLAGAFLYNEQFF
TRBJ2-1 | TRBV6-1 | CASSANSVAGGGVEQFF